Below are 3 T cell receptor beta chains sequenced from a single sample in a study of cytomegalovirus exposure and HLA in healthy donors. 13 Jbeta primers and 60 Vbeta primers were used for the PCR. The table came from immunoSEQ multiplex PCR; TCRdb's copy has only in-frame clones and leaves some out. Of 150,000 to 200,000 clones detected, around four fifths appear once; the ten largest clones hold approximately 6.5%. Material for sequencing was PBMCs. The receptors were gathered from a woman aged 45-59 years in good health and CMV-seropositive.

The chain recombines TRBV30 with TRBJ1-1; tentatively, D is TRBD1 (5 bases). The germline V gene has CDR1 GTSNPN and CDR2 SVGIG (reference sequence). This CDR3 has 12 residues. V shed 4 bases and J shed 3 bases, with 9 bases lying between them. CDR3 DNA sequence: TGTGCCTGGAAGCAGGGTTACACTGAAGCTTTCTTT. This gives the protein CAWKQGYTEAFF.

The table lists this clone with a count of one. The chain has TRBV10-1 and TRBJ2-1, with 12 bases identical to TRBD2. Losses at the gene ends were 6 bases for V and 4 bases for J; bases not matched to a gene: 10. Germline V gene sequence: CDR1 WNHNN, CDR2 SYGVQD (reference sequence). The CDR3 runs to 17 residues. The CDR3 region has the DNA TGCGCCAGCAGCGCCGGGACTAGCGGGTGGGGTTACAATGAGCAGTTCTTC. Protein sequence: CASSAGTSGWGYNEQFF.

V and J are TRBV6-4 and TRBJ1-3; D is ambiguous. Germline V gene data show CDR1 as MRHNA and CDR2 as SNTAGT. CDR3 size: 16 residues. Trimming shortened V by 0 bases and J by 0 bases, and 9 bases separated the two germline ends. The CDR3 loop reads CASSDSRSPSGNTIYF. The CDR3 bases are TGTGCCAGCAGTGACTCCAGGTCCCCCTCTGGAAACACCATATATTTT.